This is a list of T cell receptor beta chains from one sample in a study of shared clonotypes between healthy human individuals. TCRdb keeps only in-frame clones here, not all; method: immunoSEQ multiplex PCR. The sample holds about half a million clones, over 70% seen once. Specimen: PBMCs. Source of these receptors: a middle-aged woman in good health. Some clones in this sample may be carry-over from other donors' samples. CDR3s include the opening cysteine and the closing phenylalanine or tryptophan. Fields, in order: V gene, J gene, CDR3 protein.

>TRBV15|TRBJ2-3
CATSRFGMGLNTQYF
>TRBV5-4|TRBJ2-1
CASSLGGLQALNEQFF
>TRBV9|TRBJ1-1
CASSVGRGGTEAFF
>TRBV5-1|TRBJ2-7
CASSGTSGNSYEQYF
>TRBV5-1|TRBJ2-1
CASSLVSSGLRGQFF
>TRBV9|TRBJ1-6
CASSPQGWDRGVSPLHF
>TRBV28|TRBJ2-1
CASSPSTQKFF
>TRBV29-1|TRBJ2-7
CSVESTSGYYEQYF
>TRBV29-1|TRBJ2-3
CSVWDITDTQYF
>TRBV7-2|TRBJ2-3
CASRLAGGPGTQYF
>TRBV7-2|TRBJ2-1
CASSSVINNEQFF
>TRBV7-9|TRBJ1-1
CASSVYRAAEAFF
>TRBV18|TRBJ2-7
CASSPGGAAYEQYF
>TRBV29-1|TRBJ1-3
CSVETDGNTIYF
>TRBV7-2|TRBJ1-1
CASSLDYGTEAFF
>TRBV29-1|TRBJ1-5
CSVGGRNQPQHF
>TRBV27|TRBJ2-2
CASSLVGHKNTGELFF
>TRBV7-9|TRBJ1-5
CASSFGNQPQHF
>TRBV10-3|TRBJ1-5
CAISALPGTGSNQPQHF
>TRBV10-3|TRBJ2-5
CAISDGNGAKETQYF
>TRBV5-4|TRBJ1-2
CASSSRTGGIGYTF
>TRBV7-8|TRBJ2-7
CASSQRDSYVEQYF
>TRBV7-2|TRBJ2-7
CASSPHSTYEQYF
>TRBV7-2|TRBJ2-2
CASSLKAGRITGELFF
>TRBV7-9|TRBJ2-1
CASSFPGTSSNEQFF
>TRBV6-1|TRBJ1-5
CASILQGNQPQHF
>TRBV7-2|TRBJ1-5
CASGLARDQPQHF
>TRBV19|TRBJ2-5
CASSPGQVRETQYF
>TRBV28|TRBJ2-7
CASQGLTSGGDRGLYEQYF
>TRBV7-9|TRBJ2-1
CASSSASLDEQFF
>TRBV5-1|TRBJ1-1
CASSPQGSSAEAFF